The entry below gives a single T cell receptor (beta chain) sequence along with its context. The junction differs from germline at one of its ends, possibly a read error. The CDR3 is 15 residues long. The germline V gene encodes CDR1 MGHRA and CDR2 YSYEKL. The TCRbeta library was prepared with unique molecular identifiers. TCRdb itself ran the PCR reads through MiXCR, one entry per CDR3 protein. The profile shows around 670,000 distinct CDR3 sequences, around 13% of them singletons. This entry belongs to a study of T-cell reconstitution after alpha-beta-depleted transplantation in children. Sequenced material: PBMCs, taken before TCRalphabeta/CD19-depleted stem cell transplant. This TCR was sampled from a girl aged 2 to 10 with congenital amegakaryocytic thrombocytopenia, due to receive a stem cell transplant. The chain carries TRBV4-1 and TRBJ1-2; weak D call: TRBD1 (6 bases). CDR3 nucleotides: TGCGCCAACAGCCAAGGGGGAGGGAGCCTCTATGGCTACACCTTC. As protein: CANSQGGGSLYGYTF.